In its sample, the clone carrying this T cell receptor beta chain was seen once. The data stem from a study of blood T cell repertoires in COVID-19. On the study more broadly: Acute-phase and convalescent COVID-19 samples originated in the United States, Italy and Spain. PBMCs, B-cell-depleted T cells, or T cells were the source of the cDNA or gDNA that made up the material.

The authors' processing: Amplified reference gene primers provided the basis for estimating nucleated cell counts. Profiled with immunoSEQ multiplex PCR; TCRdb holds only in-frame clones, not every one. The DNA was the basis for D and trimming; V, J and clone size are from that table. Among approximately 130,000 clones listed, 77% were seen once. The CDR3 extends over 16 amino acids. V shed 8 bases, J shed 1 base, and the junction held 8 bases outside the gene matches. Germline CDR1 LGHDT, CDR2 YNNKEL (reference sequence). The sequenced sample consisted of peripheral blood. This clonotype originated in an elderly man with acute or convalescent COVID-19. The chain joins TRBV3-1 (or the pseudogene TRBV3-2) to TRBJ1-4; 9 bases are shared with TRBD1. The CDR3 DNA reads TGTGCCAGCGGACAGGGGATTATATTAACTAATGAAAAACTGTTTTTT. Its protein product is CASGQGIILTNEKLFF.